Listed here are 20 T cell receptor beta chains from one sample, sequenced in a study of T cells in Graves' hyperthyroidism and ophthalmopathy. Researchers took RNA transcripts and amplified the TCR beta CDR3 regions from them. The HTBI primer set served for first-round RT-PCR of the TCR CDR3. From the multiplex PCR reads, TCRdb called clonotypes with MiXCR, one entry per CDR3 protein. This table holds about 570,000 distinct CDR3 sequences, 14% found once. The sequencing sample was made of blood. Receptor source: a woman between 40 and 50 years old with Graves' hyperthyroidism.

The sample holds many counts of this clonotype. CDR3 residues: CASSLNSEATQYF. CDR3 sequence (DNA): TGTGCCAGCAGCTTAAACAGTGAAGCTACGCAGTATTTT. The chain carries TRBV7-3 and TRBJ2-3, with D unclear. V was pared by 1 base and J by 8 bases, with 10 bases between. The CDR3 has 13 amino acids. Germline lookup yields CDR1 SGHTA and CDR2 FQGTGA.

In this sample, this clonotype turned up a few times. J is TRBJ2-1 and V is TRBV27, with 13 bases lining up with TRBD2. Per germline, CDR1 MNHEY and CDR2 SMNVEV (reference sequence). The CDR3 length is 15 residues. V lost 6 bases, J lost 8 bases, and 7 bases stayed unmatched. The CDR3 DNA reads as TGTGCCAGCAGACTAGCGGGAGGGCCTAATTATGAGCAGTTCTTC. It yields the protein CASRLAGGPNYEQFF.

This clonotype was observed many times. The chain links TRBV11-2 to TRBJ2-7; 9 nucleotides align to TRBD1. The germline gives CDR1 SGHAT, CDR2 FQNNGV. Trimming cost V 6 bases and J 5 bases; bases outside gene matches: 8. The CDR3 covers 14 residues. DNA for the CDR3: TGTGCCAGCAGGGTGGGACAGGGTTCTCACGAGCAGTACTTC. Amino acids: CASRVGQGSHEQYF.

This clonotype was picked up many times. The chain is built from TRBV7-2 and TRBJ1-3, with 8 bases aligning to TRBD1. Germline assignment: CDR1 SGHTA and CDR2 FQGNSA. The CDR3 extends over 16 amino acids. Trimming removed 5 bases from V and 3 bases from J; junction bases left unmatched: 9. The CDR3 DNA is TGTGCCAGCAGCCAGCGACAGGGGTACAATGGAAACACCATATATTTT. The encoded protein is CASSQRQGYNGNTIYF.

This clonotype has a count of ten or more. This CDR3 reads CASRKEGTDTQYF. The CDR3 DNA is TGTGCCAGCAGAAAGGAAGGAACAGATACGCAGTATTTT. The chain uses TRBV6-1 and TRBJ2-3; D gene ambiguous. The CDR3 is 13 amino acids. Germline loops: CDR1 MNHNS, CDR2 SASEGT. V was shortened by 6 bases and J by 3 bases, with 10 bases between the two germline ends.

This clonotype was seen repeatedly, ten times or more. This chain joins TRBV3-1 and TRBJ2-7; possibly TRBD1 or TRBD2 for D (5 bases each). With 1 base removed from V and 2 bases from J, the gap between germline ends came to 15 bases. From germline, CDR1 is LGHDT and CDR2 YNNKEL (reference sequence). The CDR3 consists of 16 residues. Here the CDR3 DNA reads TGTGCCAGCAGCCAAGTCACTCTCGGGACCACCTACGAGCAGTACTTC. It specifies CASSQVTLGTTYEQYF.

This clonotype appeared many times. The chain employs TRBV27 and TRBJ2-5; 9 positions agree with TRBD2. The length of the CDR3 is 14 residues. Trimming cost V 4 bases and J 5 bases; bases outside gene matches: 5. CDR1 is MNHEY and CDR2 is SMNVEV in the germline V gene (reference sequence). The CDR3 bases are TGTGCCAGCAGTTGGACGGGACTAGCCGAGACCCAGTACTTC. Protein sequence: CASSWTGLAETQYF.

This clonotype was seen repeatedly, ten times or more. The chain employs TRBV12-3 or TRBV12-4 and TRBJ1-2; 9 bases line up with TRBD1. The CDR3 is 14 amino acids. The V segment lost 3 bases and the J segment 7 bases; nucleotides outside the gene matches: 6. The CDR3 DNA sequence: TGTGCCAGCAGTTTTGCGACAGGGGGTAGTGGCTACACCTTC. As protein: CASSFATGGSGYTF.

The table lists this clonotype with a few counts. The V and J genes are TRBV28 and TRBJ1-5; D is perhaps TRBD1 (5 bases). Germline CDR1 reads MDHEN; CDR2 reads SYDVKM. The V and J ends lost 7 bases and 10 bases respectively, with 20 bases between them. CDR3 length: 14 residues. CDR3: CASNEGQGGNPQHF. CDR3 nucleotides: TGTGCCAGCAACGAAGGGCAGGGCGGGAACCCCCAGCATTTT.

The chain links TRBV29-1 to TRBJ2-2; no clear D. The CDR3 sequence is 13 residues long. V shed 4 bases and J shed 1 base, with 7 bases lying between them. Per germline, CDR1 SQVTM and CDR2 ANQGSEA. CDR3: CSVGAQNTGELFF. CDR3 DNA sequence: TGCAGCGTTGGGGCGCAGAACACCGGGGAGCTGTTTTTT.

About this clonotype: This sequence may be a read error, since a much larger clone differs from it by one base. The chain has TRBV7-2 and TRBJ2-7, with D unclear. This CDR3 spans 14 amino acids. Germline-derived CDR1 and CDR2 are SGHTA and FQGNSA. The V end lost 2 bases, the J end lost 5 bases, and 13 bases lay between the germline ends. CDR3 DNA: TGTGCCAGCAGCTTATATGACGGTCCCCACGAGCAGTACTTC. The encoded protein is CASSLYDGPHEQYF.

At least ten counts were recorded for this clonotype. The chain combines TRBV20-1 with TRBJ1-2; no reliable D call. The ends were cut back, 0 bases at V and 7 bases at J, with 15 bases in the middle. This CDR3 spans 14 amino acids. Germline CDR1 and CDR2: DFQATT and SNEGSKA (reference sequence). The CDR3 nucleotides are TGCAGTGCTAGAGATTTTCTGGGGATAACTGGCTACACCTTC. This translates into CSARDFLGITGYTF.

The chain combines TRBV6-8 with TRBJ1-5; D not certain. Germline V CDR1 and CDR2: MNHGY, SAAAGT. The CDR3 is made up of 14 amino acids. Trimming left V 11 bases short and J 7 bases short, with 21 bases between. The CDR3 here is CACKNGGLRQPQHF. In nucleotides, the CDR3 is TGTGCCTGTAAAAACGGTGGGCTTAGGCAGCCCCAGCATTTT.

Ten or more counts support this clonotype. The rearrangement uses TRBV20-1 and TRBJ2-1; D remains unclear. The ends were cut back, 7 bases at V and 5 bases at J, with 6 bases in the middle. The CDR3 is made up of 10 amino acids. Germline V gene sequence: CDR1 DFQATT, CDR2 SNEGSKA (reference sequence). CDR3 residues: CSVDHNEQFF. The CDR3, as DNA: TGCAGTGTTGATCACAATGAGCAGTTCTTC.

The sample holds many counts of this clonotype. V usage is TRBV3-1 and J usage is TRBJ2-1; D unresolved. This CDR3 is 13 amino acids long. V was clipped by 1 base and J by 6 bases, with 7 bases between them. CDR1 and CDR2 (germline): LGHDT, YNNKEL (reference sequence). The CDR3 nucleotides are TGTGCCAGCAGCCAAGGGAGTGGCAATGAGCAGTTCTTC. It yields the protein CASSQGSGNEQFF.

In this sample, this clonotype turned up many times. The rearrangement uses TRBV28 and TRBJ2-7; possible D gene TRBD1, 6 bases. The CDR3 extends over 15 amino acids. The germline V gene has CDR1 MDHEN and CDR2 SYDVKM. V was clipped by 6 bases and J by 0 bases, with 15 bases between them. Written as DNA, the CDR3 is TGTGCCAGCAGCCGAAGAGGGGGAAACTCCTACGAGCAGTACTTC. It is translated as CASSRRGGNSYEQYF.

The chain is built from TRBV5-4 and TRBJ1-2, with TRBD1 matching over 8 bases. The V and J ends lost 4 bases and 4 bases, in that order; junction bases with no gene match: 9. The CDR3 contains 15 residues. Per the germline V gene, CDR1 is SGHNT and CDR2 is YYREEE (reference sequence). CDR3 amino acids: CASSQDRAASYGYTF. CDR3 bases: TGTGCCAGCAGCCAGGACAGGGCCGCATCCTATGGCTACACCTTC.

This clonotype was detected ten times or more. This chain uses TRBV13 with TRBJ1-1; 10 positions match TRBD1. With V trimmed by 5 bases and J by 1 base, 7 bases remained unmatched. Germline CDR1 and CDR2: PRHDT and FYEKMQ (reference sequence). The CDR3 contains 16 residues. This CDR3 is CASSPDRGLRNTEAFF. The CDR3 DNA reads TGTGCCAGCAGCCCCGACAGGGGGCTCAGGAACACTGAAGCTTTCTTT.

This clonotype was seen many times. This chain uses TRBV28 with TRBJ2-2; 7 nucleotides match TRBD2. V trimming: 3 bases; J trimming: 0 bases; junction bases outside the gene matches: 7. The germline CDR1 and CDR2 sequences are MDHEN and SYDVKM. CDR3 length: 17 residues. The CDR3: CASSFVLADANTGELFF. The CDR3 region has the DNA TGTGCCAGCAGTTTCGTCCTAGCGGATGCGAACACCGGGGAGCTGTTTTTT.

The chain links TRBV28 to TRBJ2-3; unclear D gene. Deletions cut 6 bases from V and 3 bases from J, with 16 bases between. CDR1 is MDHEN and CDR2 is SYDVKM in the germline V gene. The CDR3 covers 15 residues. DNA of the CDR3: TGTGCCAGCAGAAAGGTGGCGGTCTTAACAGATACGCAGTATTTT. It yields the protein CASRKVAVLTDTQYF. Combining the CDR3 with reference TRBV28 and TRBJ2-3 gives the whole variable domain DVKVTQSSRYLVKRTGEKVFLECVQDMDHENMFWYRQDPGLGLRLIYFSYDVKMKEKGDIPEGYSVSREKKERFSLILESASTNQTSMYLCASRKVAVLTDTQYFGPGTRLTVL.